What follows are 25 T cell receptor beta chains derived from one specimen sequenced in a study of T cells after yellow fever vaccination. TCRdb re-called the 5' RACE reads through MiXCR, storing one row per CDR3 protein. The table lists nearly 550,000 distinct CDR3 sequences, 15% to 20% of them singletons. The source was PBMCs, collected 15 days after the yellow fever booster vaccination. The source of these receptors is a man aged 25-40 years who received the YFV17D yellow fever vaccine.

The genes are TRBV7-9 and TRBJ1-2; a possible D gene is TRBD1 (5 bases). V was trimmed by 5 bases and J by 4 bases, leaving 14 bases between them. CDR3 length: 14 amino acids. From germline, CDR1 is SEHNR and CDR2 FQNEAQ (reference sequence). CDR3 region: CASSPAGTVYGYTF. Written as DNA, the CDR3 is TGTGCCAGCAGCCCAGCGGGGACGGTCTATGGCTACACCTTC.

The chain joins TRBV19 to TRBJ1-1; D uncertain. Germline V CDR1 and CDR2: LNHDA, SQIVND (reference sequence). The CDR3 has 14 amino acids. Trimming took off 3 bases at V and 0 bases at J, with 8 bases between the two ends. CDR3 loop: CASSINSLNTEAFF. DNA for the CDR3: TGTGCCAGTAGTATTAACAGCCTGAACACTGAAGCTTTCTTT.

This clonotype was counted only a few times. At one end, the junction sequence differs from germline, possibly due to a read error. The chain has TRBV15 and TRBJ2-1; 8 bases agree with TRBD2. Germline CDR1 and CDR2: LNHNV and YYDKDF (reference sequence). The CDR3 covers 12 residues. CDR3 loop: CATSRDKRERFF. As DNA, the CDR3 is TGTGCCACCAGCAGAGATAAGCGGGAGCGGTTCTTC. Together with reference TRBV15 and TRBJ2-1, the CDR3 gives the full variable domain: DAMVIQNPRYQVTQFGKPVTLSCSQTLNHNVMYWYQQKSSQAPKLLFHYYDKDFNNEADTPDNFQSRRPNTSFCFLDIRSPGLGDTAMYLCATSRDKRERFFGPGTRLTVL.

The V gene is TRBV7-2, the J gene TRBJ2-1; no firm D call. The CDR3 runs to 13 residues. From germline, CDR1 is SGHTA and CDR2 FQGNSA. V lost 5 bases and J lost 9, with 14 bases in between. CDR3 sequence (DNA): TGTGCCAGCAGCCCCGCGCAGTCGCGTGAGCAGTTCTTC. Protein: CASSPAQSREQFF.

The chain links TRBV20-1 to TRBJ2-2, with 11 bases identical to TRBD2. The CDR3 runs 16 residues. V dropped 4 bases and J dropped 6; count of bases not matched to a gene: 10. Germline V gene data show CDR1 as DFQATT and CDR2 as SNEGSKA (reference sequence). CDR3 sequence: CSATHTSGRTAGELFF. In DNA, the CDR3 is TGCAGTGCTACCCATACTAGCGGGAGAACCGCCGGGGAGCTGTTTTTT.

This sequence joins TRBV4-3 and TRBJ2-2, with TRBD2 identical over 7 bases. The CDR3 loop spans 14 amino acids. Per germline, CDR1 LGHNA and CDR2 YSLEER. V shed 4 bases, J shed 8 bases, and the junction held 7 bases outside the gene matches. CDR3 loop: CASSPGTTPGELFF. DNA for the CDR3: TGCGCCAGCAGCCCAGGGACTACTCCGGGGGAGCTGTTTTTT.

V usage is TRBV7-2 and J usage is TRBJ2-7; 8 bases are a match to TRBD2. V was clipped by 3 bases and J by 4 bases; unmatched bases: 8. Looked up from germline, CDR1 is SGHTA and CDR2 is FQGNSA. This CDR3 region has 15 residues. CDR3: CASSFAGLDLYEQYF. CDR3 DNA sequence: TGTGCCAGCAGCTTCGCGGGACTAGATCTATACGAGCAGTACTTC.

V usage is TRBV27 and J usage is TRBJ2-1; D uncertain. Between the trimmed V and J ends, which lost 4 bases and 0 bases, there was a span of 13 bases. The CDR3 sequence is 16 residues long. Germline values: CDR1 MNHEY, CDR2 SMNVEV (reference sequence). The chain's CDR3 is CASSWLTTSSYNEQFF. The CDR3 DNA reads as TGTGCCAGCAGTTGGCTCACGACGAGCTCCTACAATGAGCAGTTCTTC.

There are a few counts of this clonotype. The chain recombines TRBV20-1 with TRBJ2-7, with TRBD2 matching over 12 bases. V trimming: 5 bases; J trimming: 2 bases; junction bases outside the gene matches: 13. The CDR3 contains 17 residues. The germline V gene has CDR1 DFQATT and CDR2 SNEGSKA (reference sequence). The CDR3 coding sequence is TGCAGTGCTCTCAAGGGGTCTAGCGGGAGGGCCGCCTACGAGCAGTACTTC. Translation gives CSALKGSSGRAAYEQYF.

As DNA, the CDR3 is TGTGCCAGCAGTTGGGGAGTGGGCACCGGGGAGCTGTTTTTT. Its translation is CASSWGVGTGELFF. The rearrangement links TRBV27 to TRBJ2-2; the D gene is possibly TRBD2 (5 bases). This CDR3 has 14 residues. Germline V lookup: CDR1 MNHEY, CDR2 SMNVEV (reference sequence). Trimming removed 4 bases at V and 4 bases at J, with 10 bases between.

The rearrangement links TRBV12-3 or TRBV12-4 to TRBJ2-7; 8 bases agree with TRBD1. This CDR3 comprises 15 residues. After removal of 2 bases from V and 7 bases from J, the junction contained 10 bases not matched to a gene. This CDR3 is CASSLPEDRTGEQYF. CDR3 bases: TGTGCCAGCAGTTTACCGGAGGACAGGACAGGGGAGCAGTACTTC.

This clonotype has a handful of counts. The chain carries TRBV20-1 and TRBJ2-1; 14 bases map to TRBD2. The CDR3 contains 15 residues. J was trimmed by 8 bases and V by 5 bases; bases with no gene match: 8. Germline V gene data show CDR1 as DFQATT and CDR2 as SNEGSKA (reference sequence). The CDR3 DNA follows: TGCAGTGCTCAGTCCGGGACTAGCGGGAGCGATGAGCAGTTCTTC. Translation gives CSAQSGTSGSDEQFF.

The chain carries TRBV28 and TRBJ2-6; TRBD2 agrees at 7 bases. The length of the CDR3 is 17 residues. The V gene's germline CDR1 is MDHEN and CDR2 SYDVKM. Trimming cost V 7 bases and J 1 base; bases outside gene matches: 10. The CDR3 DNA follows: TGTGCCAGCACCCGGACTAGTGGGAGGTCTGGGGCCAACGTCCTGACTTTC. This codes for CASTRTSGRSGANVLTF.

This clonotype was seen a handful of times. The J gene is TRBJ2-1, the V gene TRBV21-1; the D call of TRBD2 is as the table states it, not checked on the DNA. TRBV21-1 is a recognized pseudogene. This CDR3 region has 17 residues. In DNA form, the CDR3 reads TGTGCCAGCAGCAAAGCAGCTAGCGGTGATTTCTACAATGAGCAGTTCTTC. Translated, it gives CASSKAASGDFYNEQFF.

The gene calls are TRBV7-8 and TRBJ2-1, with TRBD2 matching 10 bases. CDR1 is SGHVS, CDR2 FQNEAQ, per germline. V was pared by 5 bases and J by 8 bases, with 12 bases of the junction left unmatched. The length of the CDR3 is 16 residues. CDR3 amino acids: CASSKTELAGIDEQFF. Here the CDR3 DNA reads TGTGCCAGCAGCAAAACCGAACTAGCGGGAATCGATGAGCAGTTCTTC.

The CDR3 is CASSQQLTGGYTDTQYF. In nucleotides, the CDR3 is TGCGCCAGCAGCCAGCAGCTTACAGGGGGATACACAGATACGCAGTATTTT. The rearrangement joins TRBV4-3 to TRBJ2-3, with 8 bases identical to TRBD1. CDR3 length equals 17 residues. CDR1 is LGHNA and CDR2 is YSLEER in the germline V gene. V trimming: 3 bases; J trimming: 2 bases; junction bases outside the gene matches: 10.

This clonotype was detected only a few times. The rearrangement links TRBV18 to TRBJ2-2; TRBD2 aligns across 8 bases. The V gene's germline CDR1 is KGHSH and CDR2 LQKENI. V dropped 2 bases and J dropped 2; count of bases not matched to a gene: 4. The CDR3 runs to 16 residues. The CDR3 sequence is CASSPTSGINTGELFF. Written as DNA, the CDR3 is TGTGCCAGCTCACCAACTAGCGGAATTAACACCGGGGAGCTGTTTTTT.

This clonotype occurred many times. DNA of the CDR3: TGTGCCACCAGCAGAGATGTATCAGATACGCAGTATTTT. Amino acid sequence: CATSRDVSDTQYF. J is TRBJ2-3 and V is TRBV15; no firm D call. Trimming pared 0 bases from V and 4 bases from J, leaving 5 bases between. The CDR3 is made up of 13 amino acids. In germline, CDR1 is LNHNV, CDR2 YYDKDF (reference sequence).

This clonotype has a handful of counts. The chain carries TRBV29-1 and TRBJ1-3; a weak D match, TRBD1 (6 bases). Trimming left V 7 bases short and J 0 bases short, with 10 bases between. This CDR3 spans 13 amino acids. Germline V gives CDR1 SQVTM, CDR2 ANQGSEA. The CDR3 here is CSAQGISGNTIYF. The DNA of the CDR3 is TGCAGCGCGCAGGGGATCTCTGGAAACACCATATATTTT.

This rearrangement joins TRBV6-1 to TRBJ1-1, with D perhaps TRBD1 (5 bases). Between the trimmed V and J ends, which lost 8 bases and 2 bases, there was a span of 12 bases. The CDR3 spans 13 residues. The germline gives CDR1 MNHNS, CDR2 SASEGT. CDR3 region: CASGRGLNTEAFF. CDR3 in DNA: TGTGCCAGCGGGCGGGGCCTAAACACTGAAGCTTTCTTT.

This clonotype has more than one count but fewer than ten. The chain recombines TRBV25-1 with TRBJ2-1, with 7 bases identical to TRBD2. The V gene end was trimmed by 4 bases and the J gene end by 3 bases; junction bases not matched to a gene: 3. Germline CDR1 MGHDK, CDR2 SYGVNS. This CDR3 spans 14 amino acids. The CDR3 loop reads CASSALADYNEQFF. The CDR3, as DNA: TGTGCCAGCAGTGCTCTAGCGGACTACAATGAGCAGTTCTTC.

This chain links TRBV14 with TRBJ2-5; D is possibly TRBD1 or TRBD2 (5 bases each). This CDR3 spans 15 amino acids. Germline V gene lookup returns CDR1 SGHDN and CDR2 FVKESK. Trimming removed 4 bases at V and 8 bases at J, with 20 bases between. The CDR3 nucleotides are TGTGCCAGCAGCCGGACCCGGGACGGGTTCGGAACCCAGTACTTC. As protein: CASSRTRDGFGTQYF.

This sequence joins TRBV2 and TRBJ2-7; no clear D gene. The V end was cut by 8 bases, the J end by 6 bases, with 17 bases between. Germline assignment: CDR1 SNHLY and CDR2 FYNNEI. This CDR3 contains 13 residues. In DNA, the CDR3 is TGTGCCAGCGGGCTAAGCGCGAATGGCGAGCAGTACTTC. Protein product: CASGLSANGEQYF.

This clonotype was observed many times. The V call is TRBV18, the J call TRBJ2-1; weak D call: TRBD2 (5 bases). The germline V gene has CDR1 KGHSH and CDR2 LQKENI. The germline V and J ends were trimmed by 8 bases and 0 bases, with 11 bases remaining between them. This CDR3 contains 14 residues. CDR3 region: CASRSGSSYNEQFF. In DNA, the CDR3 is TGTGCCAGCCGAAGTGGGAGCTCCTACAATGAGCAGTTCTTC.

In its sample, this clonotype was seen many times. The chain joins TRBV12-3 or TRBV12-4 to TRBJ2-1; 10 bases match TRBD2. This CDR3 comprises 17 residues. The junction had 9 bases not matched to a gene; V was cut back by 5 bases and J by 2 bases. In nucleotides, the CDR3 is TGTGCCAGCAGTCAATTCACTAGCGGGATCACCTACAATGAGCAGTTCTTC. It translates to CASSQFTSGITYNEQFF.